A selection of T cell receptor beta chains follows, all from one sample in a study of blood T cell repertoires in COVID-19. Clones were read by immunoSEQ multiplex PCR, and TCRdb kept only the in-frame ones, dropping some. The table records over 150,000 clones, 80% to 85% of them present only once. The sample was peripheral blood. These receptors came from a woman between 35 and 50 years old with COVID-19, enrolled during active disease. The CDR3 runs from the conserved cysteine through the conserved F or W. The D gene is left open where the match is weak. Size is stated for part of the rows, as once, few or many counts, or as a class when the clone is expanded.

d_call	v_call	clone_size	j_call	cdr3_aa	cdr3_nt
-	TRBV7-9	-	TRBJ1-6	CASSSGQSNSPLHF	TGTGCCAGCAGTTCAGGACAGAGTAATTCACCCCTCCACTTT
-	TRBV19	-	TRBJ2-5	CASRRGHNRVQETQYF	TGTGCCAGTAGAAGGGGCCACAATCGGGTCCAAGAGACCCAGTACTTC
-	TRBV27	-	TRBJ1-2	CASSLTSKTDGYTF	TGTGCCAGCAGCCTGACGAGTAAGACAGATGGCTACACCTTC
TRBD1	TRBV25-1	-	TRBJ2-5	CATSIPSDRFQETQYF	TGTGCCACCAGTATCCCCTCGGACAGGTTCCAAGAGACCCAGTACTTC
-	TRBV3-1/TRBV3-2	-	TRBJ1-6	CASSQARQTSNSPLHF	TGTGCCAGCAGCCAAGCTCGGCAGACAAGTAATTCACCCCTCCACTTT
-	TRBV10-3	many	TRBJ1-2	CAISESVPGRGYTF	TGTGCCATCAGTGAGTCGGTCCCAGGAAGGGGCTACACCTTC
TRBD2	TRBV18	-	TRBJ2-7	CASSPRSGGSYEQYF	TGTGCCAGCTCACCCCGTAGCGGGGGCTCCTACGAGCAGTACTTC
TRBD1	TRBV9	-	TRBJ1-4	CASGKGQGWEKLFF	TGTGCCAGCGGCAAGGGACAGGGCTGGGAAAAACTGTTTTTT
-	TRBV7-2	many	TRBJ1-1	CASSFGEATEAFF	TGTGCCAGCAGCTTTGGGGAGGCCACTGAAGCTTTCTTT
TRBD1	TRBV5-1	few	TRBJ1-2	CASSLGVPVRGQNYGYTF	TGCGCCAGCAGCTTGGGGGTCCCGGTTAGGGGGCAGAACTATGGCTACACCTTC
-	TRBV19	-	TRBJ1-1	CASSLDEAGRGTEAFF	TGTGCCAGTAGTCTTGACGAAGCAGGGCGAGGAACTGAAGCTTTCTTT
-	TRBV6-6	-	TRBJ1-1	CASSFSQGLAFF	TGTGCCAGCAGTTTTTCACAGGGTCTAGCTTTCTTT
TRBD2	TRBV6-2/TRBV6-3	-	TRBJ2-7	CASSYSGLAGDEQYF	TGTGCCAGCAGTTACTCGGGACTAGCGGGAGACGAGCAGTACTTC
TRBD2	TRBV13	-	TRBJ2-7	CASSEGGLAASYEQYF	TGTGCCAGCAGCGAAGGGGGACTAGCGGCCTCCTACGAGCAGTACTTC
TRBD1	TRBV4-1	once	TRBJ1-3	CASSHPEDRSRKWSGNTIYF	TGCGCCAGCAGCCATCCGGAGGACAGGTCCCGAAAGTGGTCTGGAAACACCATATATTTT
-	TRBV7-9	-	TRBJ1-5	CASSLSQGRSNQPQHF	TGTGCCAGCAGCTTATCGCAGGGCCGTAGCAATCAGCCCCAGCATTTT
-	TRBV5-4	-	TRBJ2-3	CASISRGTDTQYF	TGTGCCAGCATCTCGCGAGGCACAGATACGCAGTATTTT
TRBD2	TRBV19	-	TRBJ2-1	CASSDRSGGYNEQFF	TGTGCCAGTAGTGATAGAAGCGGGGGCTACAATGAGCAGTTCTTC
-	TRBV9	-	TRBJ2-7	CASSVGSASSYEQYF	TGTGCCAGCAGCGTCGGCAGCGCTAGCTCCTACGAGCAGTACTTC
-	TRBV28	-	TRBJ1-1	CASSLPLDSNTEAFF	TGTGCCAGCAGTTTACCCCTCGACAGTAACACTGAAGCTTTCTTT
TRBD2	TRBV6-4	-	TRBJ2-3	CASSEGTSGGSDTQYF	TGTGCCAGCAGTGAAGGGACTAGCGGGGGCTCAGATACGCAGTATTTT
TRBD1	TRBV25-1	-	TRBJ2-7	CASTDRGGEQYF	TGTGCCAGCACGGACAGGGGTGGCGAGCAGTACTTC
TRBD1	TRBV5-1	-	TRBJ2-7	CASSEGQGREQYF	TGCGCCAGCAGCGAGGGACAGGGACGCGAGCAGTACTTC